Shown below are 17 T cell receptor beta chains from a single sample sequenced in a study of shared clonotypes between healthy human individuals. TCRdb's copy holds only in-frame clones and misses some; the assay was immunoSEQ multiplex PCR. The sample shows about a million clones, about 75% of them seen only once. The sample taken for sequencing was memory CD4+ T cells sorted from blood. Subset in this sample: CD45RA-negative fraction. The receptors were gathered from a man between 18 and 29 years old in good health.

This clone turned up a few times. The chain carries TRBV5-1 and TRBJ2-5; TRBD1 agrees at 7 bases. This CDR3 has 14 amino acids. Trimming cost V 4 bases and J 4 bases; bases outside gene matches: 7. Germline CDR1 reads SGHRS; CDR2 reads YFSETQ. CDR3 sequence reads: CASSNSGGIETQYF. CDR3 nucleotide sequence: TGCGCCAGCAGCAATTCAGGGGGAATAGAGACCCAGTACTTC.

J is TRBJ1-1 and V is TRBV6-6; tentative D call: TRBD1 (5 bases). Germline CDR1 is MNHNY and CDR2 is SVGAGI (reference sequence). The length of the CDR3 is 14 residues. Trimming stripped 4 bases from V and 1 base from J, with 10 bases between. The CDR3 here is CASSSTQENTEAFF. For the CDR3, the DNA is TGTGCCAGCAGTTCGACACAGGAGAACACTGAAGCTTTCTTT.

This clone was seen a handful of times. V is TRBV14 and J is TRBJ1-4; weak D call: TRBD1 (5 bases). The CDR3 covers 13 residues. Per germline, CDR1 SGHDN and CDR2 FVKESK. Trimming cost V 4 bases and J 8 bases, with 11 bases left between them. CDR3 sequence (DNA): TGTGCCAGCAGCCGTTTCCAGGGAGAAAAACTGTTTTTT. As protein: CASSRFQGEKLFF.

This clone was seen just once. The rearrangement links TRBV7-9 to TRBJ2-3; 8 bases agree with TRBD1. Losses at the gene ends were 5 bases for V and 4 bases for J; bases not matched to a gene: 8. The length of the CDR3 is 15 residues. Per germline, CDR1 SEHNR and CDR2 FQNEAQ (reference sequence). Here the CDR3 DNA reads TGTGCCAGCAGCCGGCAGGGACAGGAATCAGATACGCAGTATTTT. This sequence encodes CASSRQGQESDTQYF.

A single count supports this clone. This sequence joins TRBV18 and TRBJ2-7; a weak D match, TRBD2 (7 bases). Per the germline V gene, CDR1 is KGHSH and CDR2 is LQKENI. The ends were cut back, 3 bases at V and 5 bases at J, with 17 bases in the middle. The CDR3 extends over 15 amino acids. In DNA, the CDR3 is TGTGCCAGCTCACCGCGTGAGGGGGGGCAGAACGAGCAGTACTTC. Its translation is CASSPREGGQNEQYF. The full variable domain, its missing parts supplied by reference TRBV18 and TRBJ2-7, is NAGVMQNPRHLVRRRGQEARLRCSPMKGHSHVYWYRQLPEEGLKFMVYLQKENIIDESGMPKERFSAEFPKEGPSILRIQQVVRGDSAAYFCASSPREGGQNEQYFGPGTRLTVT.

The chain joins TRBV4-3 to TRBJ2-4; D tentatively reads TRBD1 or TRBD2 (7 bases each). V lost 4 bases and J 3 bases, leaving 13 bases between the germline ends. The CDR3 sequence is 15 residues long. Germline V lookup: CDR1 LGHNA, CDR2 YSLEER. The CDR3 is CASSPGGQLKNIQYF. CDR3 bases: TGCGCCAGCAGCCCGGGGGGACAGCTCAAAAACATTCAGTACTTC.

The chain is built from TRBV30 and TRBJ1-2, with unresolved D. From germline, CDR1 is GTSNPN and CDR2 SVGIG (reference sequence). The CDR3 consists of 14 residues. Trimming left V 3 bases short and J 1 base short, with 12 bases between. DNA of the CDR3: TGTGCCTGGAGCTCCATGGGTCTTAACTATGGCTACACCTTC. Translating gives CAWSSMGLNYGYTF.

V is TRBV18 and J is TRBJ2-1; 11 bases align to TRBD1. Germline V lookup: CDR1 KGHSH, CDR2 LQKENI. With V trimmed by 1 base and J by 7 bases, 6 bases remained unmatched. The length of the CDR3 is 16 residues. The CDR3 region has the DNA TGTGCCAGCTCACCACAAGGACAGGGGGCGCGTAATGAGCAGTTCTTC. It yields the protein CASSPQGQGARNEQFF. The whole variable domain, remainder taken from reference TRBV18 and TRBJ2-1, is NAGVMQNPRHLVRRRGQEARLRCSPMKGHSHVYWYRQLPEEGLKFMVYLQKENIIDESGMPKERFSAEFPKEGPSILRIQQVVRGDSAAYFCASSPQGQGARNEQFFGPGTRLTVL.

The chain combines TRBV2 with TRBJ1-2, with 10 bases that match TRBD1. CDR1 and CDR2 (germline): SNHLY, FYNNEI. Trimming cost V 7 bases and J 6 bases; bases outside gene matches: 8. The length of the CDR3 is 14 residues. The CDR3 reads CASIRDRGGHGYTF. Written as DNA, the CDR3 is TGTGCCAGCATCCGGGACAGGGGTGGACATGGCTACACCTTC.

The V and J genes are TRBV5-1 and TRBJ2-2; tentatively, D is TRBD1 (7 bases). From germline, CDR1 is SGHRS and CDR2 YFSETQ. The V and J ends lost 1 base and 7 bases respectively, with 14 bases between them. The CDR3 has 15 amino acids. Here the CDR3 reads CASSLSQGGSGELFF. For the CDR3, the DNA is TGCGCCAGCAGCTTGTCTCAGGGGGGCAGCGGGGAGCTGTTTTTT.

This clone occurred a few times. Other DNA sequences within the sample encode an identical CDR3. The CDR3, as DNA: TGTGCCAGCAGAACAGTGAACACTGAAGCTTTCTTT. This encodes CASRTVNTEAFF. The chain has TRBV6-5 and TRBJ1-1, with D unclear. Germline V gives CDR1 MNHEY, CDR2 SVGAGI. Trimming pared 6 bases from V and 0 bases from J, leaving 5 bases between. This CDR3 contains 12 residues.

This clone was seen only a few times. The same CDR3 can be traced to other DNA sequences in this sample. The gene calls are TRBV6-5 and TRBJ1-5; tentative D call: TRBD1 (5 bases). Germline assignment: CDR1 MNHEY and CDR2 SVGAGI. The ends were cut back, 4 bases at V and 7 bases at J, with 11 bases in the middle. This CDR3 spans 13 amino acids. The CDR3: CASSSGRWQPQHF. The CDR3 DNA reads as TGTGCCAGCAGTTCGGGACGTTGGCAGCCCCAGCATTTT.

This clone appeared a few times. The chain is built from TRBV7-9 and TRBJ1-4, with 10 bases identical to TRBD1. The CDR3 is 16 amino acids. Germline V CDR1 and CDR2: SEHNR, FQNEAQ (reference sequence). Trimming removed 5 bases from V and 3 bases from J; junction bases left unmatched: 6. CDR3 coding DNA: TGTGCCAGCAGCCCGACAGGGGGCTCGGCTAATGAAAAACTGTTTTTT. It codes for CASSPTGGSANEKLFF.

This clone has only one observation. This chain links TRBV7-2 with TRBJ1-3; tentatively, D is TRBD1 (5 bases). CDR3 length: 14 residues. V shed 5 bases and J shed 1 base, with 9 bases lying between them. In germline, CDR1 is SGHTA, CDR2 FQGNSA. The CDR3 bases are TGTGCCAGCAGCGCGACAGCTTCTGGAAACACCATATATTTT. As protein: CASSATASGNTIYF.

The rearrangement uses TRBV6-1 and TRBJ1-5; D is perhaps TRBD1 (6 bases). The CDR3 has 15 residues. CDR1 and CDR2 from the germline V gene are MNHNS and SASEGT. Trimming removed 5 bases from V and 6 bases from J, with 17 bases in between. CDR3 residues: CASSNRDWGAQPQHF. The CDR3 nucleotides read TGTGCCAGCAGTAACCGGGACTGGGGGGCTCAGCCCCAGCATTTT.

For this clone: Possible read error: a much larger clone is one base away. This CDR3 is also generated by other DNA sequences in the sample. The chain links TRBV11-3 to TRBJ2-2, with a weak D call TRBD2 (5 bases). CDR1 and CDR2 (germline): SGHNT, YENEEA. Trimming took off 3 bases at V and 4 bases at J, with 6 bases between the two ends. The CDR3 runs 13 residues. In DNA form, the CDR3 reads TGTGCCAGCAGCTTCAGCGGCACCGGGGAGCTGTTTTTT. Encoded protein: CASSFSGTGELFF.

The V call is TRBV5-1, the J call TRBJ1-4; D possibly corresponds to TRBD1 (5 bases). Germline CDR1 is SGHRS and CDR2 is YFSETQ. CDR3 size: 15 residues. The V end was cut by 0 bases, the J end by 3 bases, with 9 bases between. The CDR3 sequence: CASSLAGVPNEKLFF. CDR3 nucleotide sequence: TGCGCCAGCAGCTTGGCGGGGGTGCCTAATGAAAAACTGTTTTTT.